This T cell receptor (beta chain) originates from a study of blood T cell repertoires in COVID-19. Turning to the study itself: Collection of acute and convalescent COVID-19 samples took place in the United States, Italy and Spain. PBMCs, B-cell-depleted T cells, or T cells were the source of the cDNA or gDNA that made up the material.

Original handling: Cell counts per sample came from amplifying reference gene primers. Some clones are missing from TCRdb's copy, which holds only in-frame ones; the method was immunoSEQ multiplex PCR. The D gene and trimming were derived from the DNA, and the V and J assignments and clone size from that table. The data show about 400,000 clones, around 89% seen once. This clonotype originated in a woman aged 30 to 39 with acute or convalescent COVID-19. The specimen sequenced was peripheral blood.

The CDR3 DNA reads as TGTGCCAGCAGCCCACAGCTGAACACTGAAGCTTTCTTT. As protein: CASSPQLNTEAFF. The rearrangement uses TRBV11-2 and TRBJ1-1, with D uncertain. The CDR3 sequence is 13 residues long. Germline lookup yields CDR1 SGHAT and CDR2 FQNNGV. Trimming left V 5 bases short and J 0 bases short, with 7 bases between.